This TCR beta chain originates from a study of graft-versus-host responses after intestinal transplantation. Study in general: After anti-thymocyte globulin induction, recipients took tacrolimus and steroids for about 3 years.

A word on this clone: Antigen specificity is unknown.

Findings of the study overall: Recipient marrow harbored GvH clones, some of which surfaced first in ileum or blood. Individuals who had graft-donor T cell macrochimerism had allografts that showed high graft-versus-host to host-versus-graft clonal ratios. Early post-transplant HvG declines were associated with peak circulating GvH clone levels.

Using immunoSEQ multiplex PCR, the repertoire was profiled, and TCRdb retains in-frame clones only, with some absent. The sample lists under 90,000 clones, around 91% occurring once. The receptor's source is a human donor who was the organ donor for an intestinal transplant. The sample was unstimulated CD8+ T cells sorted from spleen or lymph node cells, taken before transplant.

CDR3 nucleotides: TGTGCCAGCAGCCAATGGACAGGGTACGAGCAGTACGTC. It yields the protein CASSQWTGYEQYV. The V call is TRBV5-5, the J call TRBJ2-7; 8 nucleotides match TRBD1. This CDR3 comprises 13 residues. V gave up 4 bases and J gave up 4 bases; unmatched junction bases: 4. CDR1 SGHKS and CDR2 YYEKEE come from the germline V gene (reference sequence).